This TCR beta chain is from a study of blood T cell repertoires in COVID-19. Study background: Nucleic acid was either cDNA or gDNA, and it came from T cells, B-cell-depleted T cells, or PBMCs.

The data were produced by immunoSEQ multiplex PCR, yet TCRdb's version contains in-frame clones alone and is incomplete. The sample shows 200,000 to 250,000 clones, almost 85% of them seen only once. Germline V gives CDR1 SQVTM, CDR2 ANQGSEA. The CDR3 contains 13 residues. V was cut by 2 bases and J by 10 bases, with 15 bases left in between. Seattle patients were enrolled during active infection and followed longitudinally. What was sequenced was peripheral blood. The V call is TRBV29-1, the J call TRBJ2-1; D is undetermined. The sequence came from a woman in her 70s with COVID-19, enrolled during active disease. The CDR3 coding sequence is TGCAGCGTTGAACAGGTCAGGCGAGCCGAGCAGTTCTTC. It encodes CSVEQVRRAEQFF.